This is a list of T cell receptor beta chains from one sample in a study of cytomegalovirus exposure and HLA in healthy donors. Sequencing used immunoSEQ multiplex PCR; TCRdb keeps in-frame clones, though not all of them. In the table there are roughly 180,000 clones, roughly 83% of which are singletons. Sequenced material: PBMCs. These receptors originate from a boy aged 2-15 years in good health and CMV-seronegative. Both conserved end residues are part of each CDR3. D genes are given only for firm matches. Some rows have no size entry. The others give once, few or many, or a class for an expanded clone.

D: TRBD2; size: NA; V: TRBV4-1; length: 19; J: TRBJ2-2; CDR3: CASSQVGPTSGRYGGELFF; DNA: TGCGCCAGCAGCCAAGTGGGGCCTACTAGCGGGAGATATGGCGGGGAGCTGTTTTTT
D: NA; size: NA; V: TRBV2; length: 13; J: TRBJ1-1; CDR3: CASSSLANTEAFF; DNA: TGTGCCAGCAGTTCCCTGGCGAACACTGAAGCTTTCTTT
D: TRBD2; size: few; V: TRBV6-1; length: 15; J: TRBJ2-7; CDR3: CASSEGGGSSYGQYF; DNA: TGTGCCAGCAGTGAAGGGGGGGGGAGCTCCTACGGGCAGTACTTC
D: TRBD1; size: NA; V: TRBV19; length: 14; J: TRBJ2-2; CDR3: CASSTGTGVGELFF; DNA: TGTGCCAGTAGTACCGGGACAGGGGTGGGGGAGCTGTTTTTT
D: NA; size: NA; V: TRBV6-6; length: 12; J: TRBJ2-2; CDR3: CASRERTGELFF; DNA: TGTGCCAGCAGGGAGAGAACCGGGGAGCTGTTTTTT
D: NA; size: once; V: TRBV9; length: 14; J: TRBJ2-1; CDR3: CASSVEGGYNEQFF; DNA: TGTGCCAGCAGCGTAGAAGGGGGCTACAATGAGCAGTTCTTC
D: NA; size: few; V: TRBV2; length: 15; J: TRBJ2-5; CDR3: CASRRTAAFQETQYF; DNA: TGTGCCAGCAGGAGGACAGCCGCGTTCCAAGAGACCCAGTACTTC
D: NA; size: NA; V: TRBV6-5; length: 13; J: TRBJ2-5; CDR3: CASSYSPEETQYF; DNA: TGTGCCAGCAGTTACTCCCCAGAAGAGACCCAGTACTTC
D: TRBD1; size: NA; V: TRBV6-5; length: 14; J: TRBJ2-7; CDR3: CASSYSRGLDEQYF; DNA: TGTGCCAGCAGTTACTCGAGGGGGCTCGACGAGCAGTACTTC
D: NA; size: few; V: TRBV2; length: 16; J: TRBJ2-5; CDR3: CASSDSGDPPRETQYF; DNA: TGTGCCAGCAGTGATAGCGGAGACCCACCTCGGGAGACCCAGTACTTC
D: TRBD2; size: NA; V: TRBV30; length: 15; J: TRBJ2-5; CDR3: CACTKVTSGRETQYF; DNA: TGTGCCTGTACGAAAGTAACTAGCGGGAGAGAGACCCAGTACTTC
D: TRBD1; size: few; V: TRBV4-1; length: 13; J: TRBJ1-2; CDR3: CASSLTGDGGYTF; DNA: TGCGCCAGCAGCCTAACAGGGGATGGTGGCTACACCTTC
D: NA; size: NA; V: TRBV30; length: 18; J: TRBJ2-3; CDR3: CAWSVPPPTVPSTDTQYF; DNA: TGTGCCTGGAGTGTACCCCCCCCGACAGTCCCTAGCACAGATACGCAGTATTTT
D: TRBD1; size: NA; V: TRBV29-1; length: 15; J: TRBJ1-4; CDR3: CSVWIETGWGEKLFF; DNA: TGCAGCGTTTGGATTGAGACAGGGTGGGGTGAAAAACTGTTTTTT
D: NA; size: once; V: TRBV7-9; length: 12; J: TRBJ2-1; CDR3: CASTLQAGEQFF; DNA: TGTGCCAGCACCCTCCAAGCGGGTGAGCAGTTCTTC
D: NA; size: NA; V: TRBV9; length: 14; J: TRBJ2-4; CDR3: CASSVETGGDIQYF; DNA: TGTGCCAGCAGCGTAGAAACAGGCGGGGACATTCAGTACTTC
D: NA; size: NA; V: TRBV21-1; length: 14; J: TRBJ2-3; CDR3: CATLDLAATDTQYF; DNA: TGTGCCACTCTCGATCTAGCGGCCACAGATACGCAGTATTTT
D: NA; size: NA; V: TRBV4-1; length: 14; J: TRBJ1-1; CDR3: CASSQGDWNTEAFF; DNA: TGCGCCAGCAGCCAAGGGGACTGGAACACTGAAGCTTTCTTT
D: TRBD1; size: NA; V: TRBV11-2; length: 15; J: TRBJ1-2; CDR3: CASSLTAGGAYGYTF; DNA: TGTGCCAGCAGCTTAACAGCAGGGGGCGCATATGGCTACACCTTC
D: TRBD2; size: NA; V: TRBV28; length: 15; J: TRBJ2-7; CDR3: CASSPRGREGNEQYF; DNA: TGTGCCAGCAGTCCACGTGGGCGGGAGGGCAACGAGCAGTACTTC
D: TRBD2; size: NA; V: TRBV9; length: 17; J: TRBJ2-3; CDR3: CASSAPLAGGPTDTQYF; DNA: TGTGCCAGCAGCGCCCCGTTAGCGGGGGGGCCCACAGATACGCAGTATTTT
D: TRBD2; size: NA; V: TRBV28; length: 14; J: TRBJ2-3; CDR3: CASSRGGSTGTQYF; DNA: TGTGCCAGCAGCCGGGGGGGGTCCACGGGTACGCAGTATTTT
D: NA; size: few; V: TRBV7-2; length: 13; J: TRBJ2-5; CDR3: CASSLGGVETQYF; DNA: TGTGCCAGCAGCTTAGGGGGGGTAGAGACCCAGTACTTC
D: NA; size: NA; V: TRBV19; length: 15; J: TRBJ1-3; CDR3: CASSIAGASGNTIYF; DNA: TGTGCCAGTAGTATTGCGGGGGCCTCTGGAAACACCATATATTTT
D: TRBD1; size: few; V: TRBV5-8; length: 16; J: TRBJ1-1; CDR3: CASSLFGTGQNTEAFF; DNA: TGTGCCAGCAGCTTGTTCGGGACAGGCCAGAACACTGAAGCTTTCTTT
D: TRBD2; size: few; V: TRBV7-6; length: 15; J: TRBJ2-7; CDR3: CASSRTSGQAYEQYF; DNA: TGTGCCAGCAGCCGGACTAGCGGCCAAGCCTACGAGCAGTACTTC
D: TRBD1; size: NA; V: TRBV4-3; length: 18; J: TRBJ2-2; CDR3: CASSLHLQYRGRTGELFF; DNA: TGCGCCAGCAGCCTCCATCTCCAATACAGGGGACGCACCGGGGAGCTGTTTTTT
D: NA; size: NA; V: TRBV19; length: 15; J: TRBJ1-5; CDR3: CASSPVLDSNQPQHF; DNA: TGTGCCAGTAGTCCGGTCCTAGATAGCAATCAGCCCCAGCATTTT
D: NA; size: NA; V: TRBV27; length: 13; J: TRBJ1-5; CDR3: CASSEHGDQPQHF; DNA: TGTGCCAGCAGTGAACATGGAGATCAGCCCCAGCATTTT
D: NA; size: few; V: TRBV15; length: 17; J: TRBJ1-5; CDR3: CATSRGKGENRYQPQHF; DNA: TGTGCCACCAGCAGAGGGAAGGGAGAGAACAGATATCAGCCCCAGCATTTT
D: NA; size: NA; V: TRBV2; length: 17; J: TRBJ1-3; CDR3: CASKRVPLTSSGNTIYF; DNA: TGTGCCAGCAAGAGGGTTCCTCTTACTTCCTCTGGAAACACCATATATTTT
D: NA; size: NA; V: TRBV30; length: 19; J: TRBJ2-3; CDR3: CAWSPPRFSRTSGPDTQYF; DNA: TGTGCCTGGAGTCCCCCCCGCTTCTCGCGTACATCGGGTCCAGATACGCAGTATTTT
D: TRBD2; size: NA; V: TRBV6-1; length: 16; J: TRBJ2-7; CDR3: CASSDRRTSGKGEQYF; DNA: TGTGCCAGCAGTGACAGAAGGACTAGCGGGAAGGGCGAGCAGTACTTC
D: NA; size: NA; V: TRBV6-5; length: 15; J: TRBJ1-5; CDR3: CASRADRRSNQPQHF; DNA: TGTGCCAGCAGAGCCGACAGGCGCAGCAATCAGCCCCAGCATTTT
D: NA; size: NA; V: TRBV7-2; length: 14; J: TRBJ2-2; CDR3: CASSRYRAAGELFF; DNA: TGTGCCAGCAGCCGGTACAGGGCGGCCGGGGAGCTGTTTTTT
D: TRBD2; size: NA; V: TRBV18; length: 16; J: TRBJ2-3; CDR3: CASSIGAGGRTDTQYF; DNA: TGTGCCAGCTCAATAGGGGCGGGAGGACGCACAGATACGCAGTATTTT
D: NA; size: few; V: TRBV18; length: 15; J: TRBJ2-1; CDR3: CASSDVLRGFSEQFF; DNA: TGTGCCAGCTCAGACGTGTTAAGGGGGTTTAGTGAGCAGTTCTTC
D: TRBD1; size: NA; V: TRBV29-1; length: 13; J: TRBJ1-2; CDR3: CSAKDRGNYGYTF; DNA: TGCAGCGCTAAGGACAGGGGGAACTACGGCTACACCTTC
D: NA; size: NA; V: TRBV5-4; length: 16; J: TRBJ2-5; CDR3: CASSFNTGVGQETQYF; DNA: TGTGCCAGCAGCTTTAATACCGGGGTTGGTCAAGAGACCCAGTACTTC
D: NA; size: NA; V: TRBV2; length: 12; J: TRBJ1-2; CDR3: CASLRTDYGYTF; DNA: TGTGCCAGCCTTCGGACAGACTATGGCTACACCTTC
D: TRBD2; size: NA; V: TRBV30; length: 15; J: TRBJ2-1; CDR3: CAWSVPSGGYNEQFF; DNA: TGTGCCTGGAGTGTACCCAGCGGGGGGTACAATGAGCAGTTCTTC
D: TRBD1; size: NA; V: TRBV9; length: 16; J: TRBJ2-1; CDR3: CASSDRDRGVYNEQFF; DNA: TGTGCCAGCAGCGATAGGGACAGGGGGGTCTACAATGAGCAGTTCTTC
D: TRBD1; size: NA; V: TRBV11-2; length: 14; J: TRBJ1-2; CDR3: CASSQTGGDYGYTF; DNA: TGTGCCAGCAGCCAAACAGGGGGCGACTATGGCTACACCTTC
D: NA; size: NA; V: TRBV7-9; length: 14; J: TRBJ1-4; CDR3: CASSPGAWGEKLFF; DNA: TGTGCCAGCAGCCCAGGGGCTTGGGGGGAAAAACTGTTTTTT
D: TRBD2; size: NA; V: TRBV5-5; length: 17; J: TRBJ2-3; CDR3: CASSLRLAGGRTDTQYF; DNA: TGTGCCAGCAGCTTGCGCTTAGCGGGGGGTCGCACAGATACGCAGTATTTT
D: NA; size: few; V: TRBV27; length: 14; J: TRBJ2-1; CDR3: CASSFRGYYNEQFF; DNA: TGTGCCAGCAGTTTCCGGGGGTATTACAATGAGCAGTTCTTC
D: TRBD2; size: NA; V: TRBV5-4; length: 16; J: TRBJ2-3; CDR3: CASSLGLAGVTDTQYF; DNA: TGTGCCAGCAGCTTGGGACTAGCGGGAGTAACAGATACGCAGTATTTT
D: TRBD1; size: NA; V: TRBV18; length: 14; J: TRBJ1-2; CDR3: CASSSDRGDYGYTF; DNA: TGTGCCAGCTCGTCGGACAGGGGCGACTATGGCTACACCTTC
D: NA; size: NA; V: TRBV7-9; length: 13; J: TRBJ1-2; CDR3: CASSGGADYGYTF; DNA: TGTGCCAGCAGCGGGGGGGCGGACTATGGCTACACCTTC
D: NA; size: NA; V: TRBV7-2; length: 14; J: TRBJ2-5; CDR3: CASSSDSFGETQYF; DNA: TGTGCCAGCAGCTCGGACTCCTTCGGGGAGACCCAGTACTTC
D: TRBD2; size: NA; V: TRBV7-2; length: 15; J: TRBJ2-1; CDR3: CASSWTSGYYNEQFF; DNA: TGTGCCAGCAGCTGGACTAGCGGGTACTACAATGAGCAGTTCTTC
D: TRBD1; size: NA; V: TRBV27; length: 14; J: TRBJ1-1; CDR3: CASNRDRGLTEAFF; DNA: TGTGCCAGCAACAGGGACAGGGGTCTTACTGAAGCTTTCTTT
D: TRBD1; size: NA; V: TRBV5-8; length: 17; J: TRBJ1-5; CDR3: CASSPYLQGSGNQPQHF; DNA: TGTGCCAGCAGCCCGTACCTACAGGGGAGCGGCAATCAGCCCCAGCATTTT